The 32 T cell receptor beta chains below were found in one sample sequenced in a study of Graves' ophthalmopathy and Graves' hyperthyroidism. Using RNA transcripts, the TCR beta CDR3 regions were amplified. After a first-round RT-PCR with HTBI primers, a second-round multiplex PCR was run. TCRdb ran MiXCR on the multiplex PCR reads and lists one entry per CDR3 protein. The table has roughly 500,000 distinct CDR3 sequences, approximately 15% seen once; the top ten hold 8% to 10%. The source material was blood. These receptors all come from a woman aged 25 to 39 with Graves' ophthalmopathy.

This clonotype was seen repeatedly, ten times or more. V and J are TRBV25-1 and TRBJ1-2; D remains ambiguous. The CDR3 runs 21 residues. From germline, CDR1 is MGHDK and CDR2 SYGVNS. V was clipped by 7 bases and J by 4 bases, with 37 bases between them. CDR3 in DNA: TGTGCCAGCAACGTTGCTTTTCCACGGGAGACACACGGTTTTCGGGTCTATGGCTACACCTTC. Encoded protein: CASNVAFPRETHGFRVYGYTF.

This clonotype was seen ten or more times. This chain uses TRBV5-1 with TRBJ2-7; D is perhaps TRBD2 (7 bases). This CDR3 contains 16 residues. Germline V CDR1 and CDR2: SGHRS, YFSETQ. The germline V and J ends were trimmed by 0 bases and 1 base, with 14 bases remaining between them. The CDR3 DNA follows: TGCGCCAGCAGCTTGGATCGGGGGGCAGGATCCTACGAGCAGTACTTC. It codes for CASSLDRGAGSYEQYF.

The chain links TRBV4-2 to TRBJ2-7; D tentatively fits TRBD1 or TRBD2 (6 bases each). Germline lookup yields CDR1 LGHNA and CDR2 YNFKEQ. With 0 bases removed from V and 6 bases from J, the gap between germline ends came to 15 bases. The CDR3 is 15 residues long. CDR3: CASSQEEGSRGEQYF. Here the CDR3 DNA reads TGTGCCAGCAGCCAAGAGGAGGGTAGCAGGGGCGAGCAGTACTTC.

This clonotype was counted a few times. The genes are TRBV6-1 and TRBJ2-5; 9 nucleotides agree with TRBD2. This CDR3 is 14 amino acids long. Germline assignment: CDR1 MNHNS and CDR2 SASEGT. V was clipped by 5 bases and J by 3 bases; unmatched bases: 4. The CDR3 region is CASSSGGREETQYF. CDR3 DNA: TGTGCCAGCAGTAGCGGGGGGAGAGAAGAGACCCAGTACTTC.

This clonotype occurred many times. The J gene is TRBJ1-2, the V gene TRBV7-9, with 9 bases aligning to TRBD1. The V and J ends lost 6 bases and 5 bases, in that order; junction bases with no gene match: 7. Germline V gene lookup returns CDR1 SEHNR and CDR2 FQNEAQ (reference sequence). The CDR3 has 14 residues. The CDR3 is CASSETGTGYGYTF. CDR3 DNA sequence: TGTGCCAGCAGTGAAACCGGGACAGGGTATGGCTACACCTTC.

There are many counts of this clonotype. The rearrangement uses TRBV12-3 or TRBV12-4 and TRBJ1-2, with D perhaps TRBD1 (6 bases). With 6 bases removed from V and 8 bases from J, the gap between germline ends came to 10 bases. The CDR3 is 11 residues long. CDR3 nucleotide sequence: TGTGCCAGCAGCTCCAGGGGAGGCTACACCTTC. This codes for CASSSRGGYTF.

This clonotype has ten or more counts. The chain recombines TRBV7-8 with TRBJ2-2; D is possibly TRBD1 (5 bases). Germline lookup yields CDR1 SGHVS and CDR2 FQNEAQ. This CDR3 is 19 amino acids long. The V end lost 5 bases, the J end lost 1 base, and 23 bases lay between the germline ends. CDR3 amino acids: CASSLRQPPKGRNTGELFF. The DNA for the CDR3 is TGTGCCAGCAGCCTTCGACAGCCCCCTAAGGGTCGGAACACCGGGGAGCTGTTTTTT.

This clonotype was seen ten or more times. CDR3 nucleotide sequence: TGTGCCAGCAGCAGACAGGGGGGGACTGGAAACACCATATATTTT. It encodes CASSRQGGTGNTIYF. The rearrangement uses TRBV7-2 and TRBJ1-3; the match to TRBD1 covers 9 bases. Germline CDR1 SGHTA, CDR2 FQGNSA. The ends lost 5 bases at V and 2 bases at J; junction bases unmatched: 4. The CDR3 runs 15 residues. The whole variable domain, filled in from reference TRBV7-2 and TRBJ1-3, reads GAGVSQSPSNKVTEKGKDVELRCDPISGHTALYWYRQSLGQGLEFLIYFQGNSAPDKSGLPSDRFSAERTGGSVSTLTIQRTQQEDSAVYLCASSRQGGTGNTIYFGEGSWLTVV.

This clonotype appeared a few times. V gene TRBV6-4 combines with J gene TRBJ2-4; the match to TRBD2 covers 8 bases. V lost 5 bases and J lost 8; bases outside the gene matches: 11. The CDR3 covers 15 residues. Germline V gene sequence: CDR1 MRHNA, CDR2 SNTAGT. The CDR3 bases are TGTGCCAGCAGTTACCGGGCGGGAGGTTTATACATTCAGTACTTC. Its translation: CASSYRAGGLYIQYF.

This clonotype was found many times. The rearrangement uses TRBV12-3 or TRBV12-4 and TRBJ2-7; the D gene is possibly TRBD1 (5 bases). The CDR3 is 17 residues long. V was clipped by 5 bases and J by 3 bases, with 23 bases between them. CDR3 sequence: CASSPPRSLGAFYEQYF. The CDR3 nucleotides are TGTGCCAGCAGTCCCCCTCGGTCGCTAGGGGCGTTCTACGAGCAGTACTTC.

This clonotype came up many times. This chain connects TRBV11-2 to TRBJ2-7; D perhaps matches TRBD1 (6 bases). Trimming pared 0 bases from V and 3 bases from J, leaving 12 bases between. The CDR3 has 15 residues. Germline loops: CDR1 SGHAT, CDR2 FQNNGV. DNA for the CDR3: TGTGCCAGCAGCTTAGAGTCTGGACAGAGCTACGAGCAGTACTTC. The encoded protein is CASSLESGQSYEQYF.

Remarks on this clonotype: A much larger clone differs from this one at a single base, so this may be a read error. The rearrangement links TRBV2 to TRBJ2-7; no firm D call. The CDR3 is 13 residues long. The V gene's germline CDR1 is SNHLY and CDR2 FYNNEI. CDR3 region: CVSFLHDLYEQYF. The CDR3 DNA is TGTGTCAGCTTTCTTCATGATCTCTACGAGCAGTACTTC. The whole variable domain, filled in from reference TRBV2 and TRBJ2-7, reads EPEVTQTPSHQVTQMGQEVILRCVPISNHLYFYWYRQILGQKVEFLVSFYNNEISEKSEIFDDQFSVERPDGSNFTLKIRSTKLEDSAMYFCVSFLHDLYEQYFGPGTRLTVT.

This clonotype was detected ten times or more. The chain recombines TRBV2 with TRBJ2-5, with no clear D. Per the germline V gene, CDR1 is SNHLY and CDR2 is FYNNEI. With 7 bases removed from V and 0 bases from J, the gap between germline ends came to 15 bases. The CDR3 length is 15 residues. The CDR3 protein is CASIGTMRHQETQYF. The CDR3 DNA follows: TGTGCCAGCATCGGTACCATGAGGCACCAAGAGACCCAGTACTTC.

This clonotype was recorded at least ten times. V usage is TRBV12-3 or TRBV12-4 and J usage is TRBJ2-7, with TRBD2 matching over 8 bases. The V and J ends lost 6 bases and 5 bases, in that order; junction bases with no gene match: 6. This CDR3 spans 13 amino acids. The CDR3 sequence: CASRSGLVDEQYF. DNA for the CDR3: TGTGCCAGCAGGTCGGGACTAGTCGACGAGCAGTACTTC.

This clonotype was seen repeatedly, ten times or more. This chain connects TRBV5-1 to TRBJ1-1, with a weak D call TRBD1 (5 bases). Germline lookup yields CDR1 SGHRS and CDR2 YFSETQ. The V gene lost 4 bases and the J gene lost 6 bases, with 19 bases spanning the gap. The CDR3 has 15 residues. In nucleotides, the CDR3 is TGCGCCAGCAGCCTGGGCGCCGCGGGACGCGCTGAAGCTTTCTTT. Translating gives CASSLGAAGRAEAFF. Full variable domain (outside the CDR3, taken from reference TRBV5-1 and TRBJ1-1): KAGVTQTPRYLIKTRGQQVTLSCSPISGHRSVSWYQQTPGQGLQFLFEYFSETQRNKGNFPGRFSGRQFSNSRSEMNVSTLELGDSALYLCASSLGAAGRAEAFFGQGTRLTVV.

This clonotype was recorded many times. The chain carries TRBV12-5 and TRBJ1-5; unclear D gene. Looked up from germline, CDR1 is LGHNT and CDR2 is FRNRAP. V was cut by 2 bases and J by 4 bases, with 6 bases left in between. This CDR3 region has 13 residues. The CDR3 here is CASGLYENQPQHF. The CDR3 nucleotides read TGTGCTAGTGGTTTGTACGAGAATCAGCCCCAGCATTTT.

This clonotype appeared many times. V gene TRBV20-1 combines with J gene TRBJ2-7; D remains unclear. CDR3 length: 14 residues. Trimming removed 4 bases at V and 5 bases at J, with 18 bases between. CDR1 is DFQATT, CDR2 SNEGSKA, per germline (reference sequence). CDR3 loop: CSAKLGGYGDEQYF. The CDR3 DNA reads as TGCAGTGCTAAACTTGGTGGCTATGGTGACGAGCAGTACTTC.

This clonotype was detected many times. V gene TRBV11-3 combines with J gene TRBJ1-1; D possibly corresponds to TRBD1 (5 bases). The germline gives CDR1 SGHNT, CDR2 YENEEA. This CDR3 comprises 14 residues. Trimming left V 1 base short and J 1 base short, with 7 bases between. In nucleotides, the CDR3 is TGTGCCAGCAGCTTAGGGGGCTGGAACACTGAAGCTTTCTTT. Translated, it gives CASSLGGWNTEAFF.

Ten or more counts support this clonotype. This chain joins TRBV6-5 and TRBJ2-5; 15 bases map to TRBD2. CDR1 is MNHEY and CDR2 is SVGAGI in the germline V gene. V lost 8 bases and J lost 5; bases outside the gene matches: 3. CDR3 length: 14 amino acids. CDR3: CASLGLAGGETQYF. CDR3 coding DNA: TGTGCCAGCCTGGGACTAGCGGGAGGTGAGACCCAGTACTTC.

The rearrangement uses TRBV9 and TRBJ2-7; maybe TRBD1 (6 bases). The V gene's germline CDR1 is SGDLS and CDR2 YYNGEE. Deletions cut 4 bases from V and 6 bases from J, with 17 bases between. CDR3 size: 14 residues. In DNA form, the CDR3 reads TGTGCCAGCAGCCCGAGGGTACAGGGTGGCGAGCAGTACTTC. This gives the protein CASSPRVQGGEQYF.

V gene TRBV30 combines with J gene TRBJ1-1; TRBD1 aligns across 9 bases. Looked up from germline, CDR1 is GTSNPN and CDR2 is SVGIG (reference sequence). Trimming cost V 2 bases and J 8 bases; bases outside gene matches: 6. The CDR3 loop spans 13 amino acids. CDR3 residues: CAWSLQGAGEAFF. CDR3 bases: TGTGCCTGGAGTTTACAGGGGGCGGGGGAAGCTTTCTTT.

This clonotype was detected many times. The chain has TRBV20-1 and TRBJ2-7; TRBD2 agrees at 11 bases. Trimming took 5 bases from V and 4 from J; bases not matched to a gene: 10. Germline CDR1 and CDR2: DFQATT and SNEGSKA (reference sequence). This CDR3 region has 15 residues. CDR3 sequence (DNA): TGCAGTGCTGATACTACTAGCGGGAGTGTATACGAGCAGTACTTC. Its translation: CSADTTSGSVYEQYF.

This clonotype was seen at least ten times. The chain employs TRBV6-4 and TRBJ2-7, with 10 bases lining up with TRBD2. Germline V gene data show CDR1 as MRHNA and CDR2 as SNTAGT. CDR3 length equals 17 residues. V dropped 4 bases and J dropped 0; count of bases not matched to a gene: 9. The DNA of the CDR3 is TGTGCCAGCAGTGGTCCCGGGACTAGCGTTTTCTCCTACGAGCAGTACTTC. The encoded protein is CASSGPGTSVFSYEQYF.

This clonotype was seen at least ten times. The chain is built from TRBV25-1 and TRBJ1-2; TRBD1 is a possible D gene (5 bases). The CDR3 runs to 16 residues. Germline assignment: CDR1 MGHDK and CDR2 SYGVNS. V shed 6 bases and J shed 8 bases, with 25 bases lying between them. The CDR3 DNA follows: TGTGCCAGCAGCCCTGTGAACCGGGACGGGGACCTCGGCTACACCTTC. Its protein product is CASSPVNRDGDLGYTF.

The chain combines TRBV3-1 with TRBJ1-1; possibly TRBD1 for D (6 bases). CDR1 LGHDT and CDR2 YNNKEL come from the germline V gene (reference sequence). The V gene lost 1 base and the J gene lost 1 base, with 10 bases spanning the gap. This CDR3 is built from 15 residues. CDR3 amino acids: CASSQGGAPNTEAFF. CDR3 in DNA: TGTGCCAGCAGCCAAGGGGGGGCTCCGAACACTGAAGCTTTCTTT.

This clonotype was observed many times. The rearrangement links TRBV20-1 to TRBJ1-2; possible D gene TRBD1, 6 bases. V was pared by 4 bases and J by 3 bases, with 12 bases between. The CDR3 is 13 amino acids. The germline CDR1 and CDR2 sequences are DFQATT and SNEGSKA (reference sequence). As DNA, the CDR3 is TGCAGTGCTAAAGTCACAGGGTACTATGGCTACACCTTC. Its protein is CSAKVTGYYGYTF.

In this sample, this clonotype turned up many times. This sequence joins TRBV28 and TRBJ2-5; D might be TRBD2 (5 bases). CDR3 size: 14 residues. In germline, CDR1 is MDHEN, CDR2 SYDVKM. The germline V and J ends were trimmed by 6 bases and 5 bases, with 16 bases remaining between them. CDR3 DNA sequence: TGTGCCAGCAGCTCCCCGGACGGGGTCGAGACCCAGTACTTC. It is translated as CASSSPDGVETQYF.

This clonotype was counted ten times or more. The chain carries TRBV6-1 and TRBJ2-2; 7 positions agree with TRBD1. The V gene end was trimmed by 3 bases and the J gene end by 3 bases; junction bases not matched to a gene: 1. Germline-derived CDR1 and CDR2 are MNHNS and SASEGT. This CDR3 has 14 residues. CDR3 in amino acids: CASSEGTDTGELFF. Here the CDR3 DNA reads TGTGCCAGCAGTGAGGGGACAGACACCGGGGAGCTGTTTTTT.

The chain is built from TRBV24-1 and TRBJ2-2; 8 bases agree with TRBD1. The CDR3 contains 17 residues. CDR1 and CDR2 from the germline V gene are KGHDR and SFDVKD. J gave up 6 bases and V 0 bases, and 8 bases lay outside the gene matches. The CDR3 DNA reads TGTGCCACCAGTGATTTGGACAGGGGTGGGATCGCCGGGGAGCTGTTTTTT. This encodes CATSDLDRGGIAGELFF.

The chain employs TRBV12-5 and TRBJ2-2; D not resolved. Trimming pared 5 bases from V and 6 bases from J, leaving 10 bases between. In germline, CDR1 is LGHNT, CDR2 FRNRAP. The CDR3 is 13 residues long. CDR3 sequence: CASGTHGAGELFF. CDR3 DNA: TGTGCTAGTGGTACCCATGGGGCCGGGGAGCTGTTTTTT.

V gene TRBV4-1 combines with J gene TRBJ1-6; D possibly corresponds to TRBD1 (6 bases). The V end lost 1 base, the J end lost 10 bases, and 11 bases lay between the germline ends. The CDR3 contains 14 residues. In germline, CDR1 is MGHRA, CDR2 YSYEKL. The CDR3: CASSQVRGWSPLHF. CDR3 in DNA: TGCGCCAGCAGCCAAGTTAGGGGGTGGTCACCCCTCCACTTT.

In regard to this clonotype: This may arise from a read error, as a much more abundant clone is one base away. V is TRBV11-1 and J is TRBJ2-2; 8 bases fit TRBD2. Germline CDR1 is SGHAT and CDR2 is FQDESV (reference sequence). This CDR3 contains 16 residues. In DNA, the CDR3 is TGTGCCAGCACCCCCCCGGGAGGGGGTTACACCGGGGATCTGTTTTTT. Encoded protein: CASTPPGGGYTGDLFF.